A selection of T cell receptor beta chains follows, all from one sample in a study of blood T cell repertoires in COVID-19. Sequencing used immunoSEQ multiplex PCR; TCRdb keeps in-frame clones, though not all of them. The data hold 200,000 to 300,000 clones, with around 87% observed a single time. The sample was peripheral blood. The source is a woman aged 35 to 49 who had recovered from COVID-19. The CDR3 runs from the conserved cysteine through the conserved F or W. A D gene is named only where the DNA matches it firmly. Part of the rows lack a size; the others show once, few, many or a class for expanded clones.

d_call,j_call,clone_size,v_call,cdr3_nt,cdr3_aa
.,TRBJ1-1,.,TRBV5-4,TGTGCCAGCAGCTTGGACGGACAGAACACTGAAGCTTTCTTT,CASSLDGQNTEAFF
.,TRBJ1-6,.,TRBV3-1/TRBV3-2,TGTGCCAGCAGCCAAGAGGGCTACGCTTCACCCCTCCACTTT,CASSQEGYASPLHF
.,TRBJ1-6,.,TRBV11-2,TGTGCCAGCAGACTACGATTTGGCCGGACTGGGGATAATTCACCCCTCCACTTT,CASRLRFGRTGDNSPLHF
.,TRBJ2-7,.,TRBV18,TGTGCCAGCTCACTAAGACAGGAGGACCGAGACGAGCAGTACTTC,CASSLRQEDRDEQYF
.,TRBJ1-1,.,TRBV6-5,TGTGCCAGCAGTTACTCCCAGACACCTAACACTGAAGCTTTCTTT,CASSYSQTPNTEAFF
TRBD1,TRBJ1-5,.,TRBV19,TGTGCCAGTAGTAGGGACAGGGTGAACAATCAGCCCCAGCATTTT,CASSRDRVNNQPQHF
TRBD2,TRBJ2-2,.,TRBV30,TGTGCCTGGACCGGGACTAGCGGGGGGGAGAACACCGGGGAGCTGTTTTTT,CAWTGTSGGENTGELFF
TRBD1,TRBJ2-3,.,TRBV5-1,TGCGCCAGCCAAGGGGGCGGACTCTCTAGCACAGATACGCAGTATTTT,CASQGGGLSSTDTQYF
TRBD2,TRBJ2-3,.,TRBV18,TGTGCCAGCTCACTATTTAGCGGGGGGCCAACCACAGATACGCAGTATTTT,CASSLFSGGPTTDTQYF
.,TRBJ1-2,.,TRBV6-5,TGTGCCAGCAGTTTCTCGGCCCACGGGTCCGACTATGGCTACACCTTC,CASSFSAHGSDYGYTF
.,TRBJ2-5,.,TRBV9,TGTGCCAGCAGCGTAGGAGGAGCTACACAAGAGACCCAGTACTTC,CASSVGGATQETQYF
TRBD1,TRBJ1-1,.,TRBV2,TGTGCCAGCAGTTCACAGGGGGCGCGGACTGAAGCTTTCTTT,CASSSQGARTEAFF
TRBD1,TRBJ1-1,.,TRBV19,TGTGCCAGTAGTATGTGGGACAGGACTGAAAAAGCTTTCTTT,CASSMWDRTEKAFF
TRBD2,TRBJ2-5,.,TRBV5-1,TGCGCCAGCAGCTTGGAACCTAGCGGGGGGGCAGAGACCCAGTACTTC,CASSLEPSGGAETQYF
.,TRBJ2-3,.,TRBV4-2,TGTGCCAGCAGCCAAGAGCAGGGGTACTGGACAGATACGCAGTATTTT,CASSQEQGYWTDTQYF
.,TRBJ1-2,.,TRBV7-9,TGTGGGCGCAGGCTCACTAACTATGGCTACACCTTC,CGRRLTNYGYTF
.,TRBJ2-3,.,TRBV19,TGTGCCAGTACCCTCCGGGGTGGCCGCGCAGATACGCAGTATTTT,CASTLRGGRADTQYF
.,TRBJ2-5,.,TRBV5-1,TGCGCCAGCAGCTTCCAGGGCTTGGAGCAAGAGACCCAGTACTTC,CASSFQGLEQETQYF
TRBD2,TRBJ2-7,.,TRBV7-2,TGTGCCAGCAGCTTAGGGGCCACGGGCGGGGGGATACTGGACGAGCAGTACTTC,CASSLGATGGGILDEQYF
TRBD2,TRBJ2-3,.,TRBV5-8,TGTGCCAGCAGGAGAACGACTAGCGGGTTTTACACAGATACGCAGTATTTT,CASRRTTSGFYTDTQYF
.,TRBJ1-4,.,TRBV30,TGTGCCTGGAGTGTAGGGGGGGGAAAACTGTTTTTT,CAWSVGGGKLFF
.,TRBJ2-7,.,TRBV20-1,TGCAGTGCTAGTGGGGAGGCCTACGAGCAGTACTTC,CSASGEAYEQYF
.,TRBJ1-6,once,TRBV5-4,TGTGCCAGCAGCTTGTGGCAGGGCCCCTATAATTCACCCCTCCACTTT,CASSLWQGPYNSPLHF
TRBD1,TRBJ2-7,.,TRBV4-1,TGCGCCAGCAGCCAGGGACAGGGCGTCCACGAGCAGTACTTC,CASSQGQGVHEQYF
.,TRBJ2-1,.,TRBV9,TGTGCCAGCAGCGTCAGAGGGGGCTACAATGAGCAGTTCTTC,CASSVRGGYNEQFF
TRBD1,TRBJ2-1,few,TRBV2,TGTGCCAGCCTGGAAAGGGGGCTCTCCTACAATGAGCAGTTCTTC,CASLERGLSYNEQFF
.,TRBJ2-7,.,TRBV7-2,TGTGCCAGCAGCTTACAATCCGGGGTCCGTGTGGACTTC,CASSLQSGVRVDF
.,TRBJ1-2,.,TRBV5-1,TGCGCCAGCAGCTTTAGGACAGAAGCCTATGGCTACACCTTC,CASSFRTEAYGYTF
.,TRBJ1-3,.,TRBV5-8,TGTGCCAGCAGAAGACCTGGGGGCCCTTTAGGCACCATATATTTT,CASRRPGGPLGTIYF